These 9 T cell receptor beta chains were all obtained from the same sample, sequenced in a study of blood T cell repertoires in COVID-19. The assay was immunoSEQ multiplex PCR, and TCRdb's table has in-frame clones only and misses some. The sample has about 480,000 clones, around nine tenths seen once. Material for sequencing was PBMCs or T cells enriched from blood (not recorded which). Receptors were obtained from a woman between 40 and 50 years old who had recovered from COVID-19.

The chain carries TRBV25-1 and TRBJ1-6, with a weak D call TRBD1 (6 bases). Between the trimmed V and J ends, which lost 4 bases and 5 bases, there was a span of 18 bases. The CDR3 is 17 amino acids. Germline CDR1 MGHDK, CDR2 SYGVNS. The CDR3 region has the DNA TGTGCCAGCAGTGGGTCGGTGCACAGGGCGGATAATTCACCCCTCCACTTT. Translating it yields CASSGSVHRADNSPLHF.

The chain joins TRBV7-9 to TRBJ1-1, with 7 bases identical to TRBD1. CDR1 and CDR2 (germline): SEHNR, FQNEAQ (reference sequence). The CDR3 sequence is 14 residues long. The ends lost 1 base at V and 11 bases at J; junction bases unmatched: 10. CDR3 region: CASSLVSVDRVAFF. The CDR3 DNA follows: TGTGCCAGCAGCTTAGTTTCTGTAGACAGGGTGGCTTTCTTT. The full variable domain, in which reference TRBV7-9 and TRBJ1-1 provide the parts outside the CDR3, is DTGVSQNPRHKITKRGQNVTFRCDPISEHNRLYWYRQTLGQGPEFLTYFQNEAQLEKSRLLSDRFSAERPKGSFSTLEIQRTEQGDSAMYLCASSLVSVDRVAFFGQGTRLTVV.

J is TRBJ1-6 and V is TRBV5-8, with 8 bases fitting TRBD1. Germline lookup yields CDR1 SGHTS and CDR2 YDEGEE. Trimming cost V 4 bases and J 4 bases; bases outside gene matches: 10. This CDR3 spans 17 amino acids. CDR3 coding DNA: TGTGCCAGCAGCCCCTGGACAGGGAGGATATATAATTCACCCCTCCACTTT. It codes for CASSPWTGRIYNSPLHF.

The V call is TRBV19, the J call TRBJ2-3; 9 bases are shared with TRBD2. This CDR3 spans 16 amino acids. The germline V gene encodes CDR1 LNHDA and CDR2 SQIVND (reference sequence). V dropped 1 base and J dropped 6; count of bases not matched to a gene: 8. DNA for the CDR3: TGTGCCAGTAGTATAGTGGCGGGAGGGCCAGGGGATACGCAGTATTTT. It yields the protein CASSIVAGGPGDTQYF.

The rearrangement links TRBV19 to TRBJ2-3; the D gene is possibly TRBD1 (7 bases). The V gene lost 4 bases and the J gene lost 5 bases, with 16 bases spanning the gap. Per the germline V gene, CDR1 is LNHDA and CDR2 is SQIVND (reference sequence). This CDR3 spans 15 amino acids. CDR3 nucleotide sequence: TGTGCCAGTAGTACCCCCCGACAGGGAGGAGATACGCAGTATTTT. Its translation: CASSTPRQGGDTQYF.

The chain has TRBV5-8 and TRBJ2-1, with 8 bases matching TRBD2. V was clipped by 4 bases and J by 7 bases; unmatched bases: 10. The CDR3 spans 15 residues. Germline V gives CDR1 SGHTS, CDR2 YDEGEE. The CDR3 bases are TGTGCCAGCAGCATCGGGACTAGAGTAGTGAATGAGCAGTTCTTC. Amino acids: CASSIGTRVVNEQFF.

This chain joins TRBV7-2 and TRBJ2-7, with 9 nucleotides matching TRBD1. V gave up 0 bases and J gave up 3 bases; unmatched junction bases: 6. The CDR3 extends over 16 amino acids. Germline assignment: CDR1 SGHTA and CDR2 FQGNSA. The CDR3 DNA sequence: TGTGCCAGCAGCTTAGCCCCCCCGGGACAGGGCTACGAGCAGTACTTC. This translates into CASSLAPPGQGYEQYF.

The V and J genes are TRBV24-1 and TRBJ2-2; D may be TRBD2 (7 bases). V was clipped by 10 bases and J by 3 bases, with 17 bases between them. Per the germline V gene, CDR1 is KGHDR and CDR2 is SFDVKD. CDR3 length equals 15 residues. DNA of the CDR3: TGTGCCACAGCCAAGGGGGGGATTGACACCGGGGAGCTGTTTTTT. Translated: CATAKGGIDTGELFF.

The V gene is TRBV11-2, the J gene TRBJ2-7, with 8 bases fitting TRBD1. V lost 4 bases, J lost 3 bases, and 8 bases stayed unmatched. The germline gives CDR1 SGHAT, CDR2 FQNNGV. The CDR3 is made up of 15 amino acids. The CDR3 sequence is CASSWQLTGGYEQYF. Here the CDR3 DNA reads TGTGCCAGCAGCTGGCAACTCACAGGGGGCTACGAGCAGTACTTC.